This T cell receptor beta chain was captured in a study of T cells after yellow fever vaccination. Whole-study results and caveats: Sorted memory subsets on day 0 lacked detectable levels of almost all vaccine-responding clonotypes.

TCRdb recomputed calls from the 5' RACE reads with MiXCR, one row per CDR3 protein. The repertoire holds about 13,000 distinct CDR3 sequences, 4% to 6% seen once, with about half in the top ten. V was pared by 8 bases and J by 0 bases, with 11 bases between. This CDR3 spans 14 amino acids. Germline V gene sequence: CDR1 ENHRY, CDR2 SYGVKD. The sequence came from a man aged 25-45 years who received the YFV17D yellow fever vaccine. This chain joins TRBV10-3 and TRBJ2-1; a possible D gene is TRBD1 (7 bases). Source: PBMCs, either bulk or a sorted T-cell subset (CD4+, CD8+, memory, or dextramer-sorted; not recorded which), taken 45 days after the yellow fever booster vaccination. CDR3 nucleotide sequence: TGTGCCATCGGAGGGGGCCTCTCCTACAATGAGCAGTTCTTC. Amino acid sequence: CAIGGGLSYNEQFF.